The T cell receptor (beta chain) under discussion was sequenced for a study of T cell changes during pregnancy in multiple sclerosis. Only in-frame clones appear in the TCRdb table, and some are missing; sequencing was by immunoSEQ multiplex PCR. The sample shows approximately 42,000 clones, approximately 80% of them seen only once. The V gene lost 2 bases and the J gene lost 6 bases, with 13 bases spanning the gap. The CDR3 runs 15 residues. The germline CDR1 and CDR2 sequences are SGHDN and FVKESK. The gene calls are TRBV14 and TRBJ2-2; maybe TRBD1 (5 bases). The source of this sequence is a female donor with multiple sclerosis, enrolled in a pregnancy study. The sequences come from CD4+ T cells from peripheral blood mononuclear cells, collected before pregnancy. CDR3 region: CASSQQAGFPGELFF. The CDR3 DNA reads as TGTGCCAGCAGCCAACAGGCAGGGTTCCCCGGGGAGCTGTTTTTT. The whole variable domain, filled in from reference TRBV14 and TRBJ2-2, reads EAGVTQFPSHSVIEKGQTVTLRCDPISGHDNLYWYRRVMGKEIKFLLHFVKESKQDESGMPNNRFLAERTGGTYSTLKVQPAELEDSGVYFCASSQQAGFPGELFFGEGSRLTVL.